Following are 9 T cell receptor beta chains from one sample sequenced in a study of blood T cell repertoires in COVID-19. The method was immunoSEQ multiplex PCR; TCRdb's version includes in-frame clones alone and lacks a portion of them. This table has 130,000 or so clones, around 85% appearing once. The sample was peripheral blood. The receptors here all came from a human donor in a cohort sampled during active COVID-19.

The chain employs TRBV19 and TRBJ2-7; maybe TRBD1 (6 bases). The CDR3 is 14 residues long. Per the germline V gene, CDR1 is LNHDA and CDR2 is SQIVND (reference sequence). Deletions cut 3 bases from V and 2 bases from J, with 11 bases between. This CDR3 reads CASSMSGQTYEQYF. The CDR3, as DNA: TGTGCCAGTAGTATGTCCGGACAGACCTACGAGCAGTACTTC.

This rearrangement joins TRBV4-1 to TRBJ2-3; 11 nucleotides match TRBD2. V trimming: 2 bases; J trimming: 3 bases; junction bases outside the gene matches: 10. CDR1 is MGHRA, CDR2 YSYEKL, per germline. The CDR3 covers 18 residues. The CDR3 sequence: CASSQTRVAGGRTDTQYF. The DNA of the CDR3 is TGCGCCAGCAGCCAAACTCGGGTAGCGGGGGGGCGGACAGATACGCAGTATTTT.

The rearrangement links TRBV5-1 to TRBJ1-3, with 7 bases lining up with TRBD1. V dropped 0 bases and J dropped 2; count of bases not matched to a gene: 2. CDR1 and CDR2 from the germline V gene are SGHRS and YFSETQ. CDR3 length equals 15 residues. The CDR3 loop reads CASSLGQGTGNTIYF. Written as DNA, the CDR3 is TGCGCCAGCAGCTTGGGACAGGGTACTGGAAACACCATATATTTT.

The chain carries TRBV19 and TRBJ1-1, with a weak D call TRBD1 (6 bases). In germline, CDR1 is LNHDA, CDR2 SQIVND (reference sequence). The CDR3 spans 15 residues. Deletions cut 0 bases from V and 2 bases from J, with 10 bases between. The CDR3 region is CASSIEGGANTEAFF. Written as DNA, the CDR3 is TGTGCCAGTAGTATAGAAGGGGGGGCAAACACTGAAGCTTTCTTT.

Here the CDR3 DNA reads TGTGCCAGCAGTGAAGTTGGCACCAACTATGGCTACACCTTC. Translation: CASSEVGTNYGYTF. The V and J genes are TRBV6-1 and TRBJ1-2, with D unresolved. The germline V and J ends were trimmed by 1 base and 2 bases, with 8 bases remaining between them. The CDR3 spans 14 residues. Per the germline V gene, CDR1 is MNHNS and CDR2 is SASEGT.

The V and J genes are TRBV15 and TRBJ2-7; D call uncertain. This CDR3 region has 15 residues. Trimming took 0 bases from V and 0 from J, leaving 9 bases between them. CDR1 and CDR2 from the germline V gene are LNHNV and YYDKDF (reference sequence). CDR3 residues: CATSRDSVSSYEQYF. In DNA form, the CDR3 reads TGTGCCACCAGCAGAGATTCCGTGAGCTCCTACGAGCAGTACTTC.

This clone was counted between two and nine times. The chain has TRBV28 and TRBJ2-3, with 7 positions matching TRBD1. CDR1 and CDR2 (germline): MDHEN, SYDVKM. V lost 5 bases, J lost 5 bases, and 7 bases stayed unmatched. This CDR3 has 14 amino acids. This CDR3 is CASSRTGWGDTQYF. The CDR3 coding sequence is TGTGCCAGCAGTAGGACAGGTTGGGGAGATACGCAGTATTTT.

Concerning this clone itself: The same CDR3 arises from other DNA sequences in this sample as well. V and J are TRBV19 and TRBJ1-3; D might be TRBD1 (6 bases). The CDR3 loop spans 16 amino acids. CDR1 and CDR2 (germline): LNHDA, SQIVND (reference sequence). Trimming removed 3 bases at V and 3 bases at J, with 15 bases between. The CDR3 nucleotides are TGTGCCAGTAGTATTGCGTCGAGAGGGGGTGGAAACACCATATATTTT. It is translated as CASSIASRGGGNTIYF.

The chain links TRBV19 to TRBJ1-4, with 11 bases lining up with TRBD1. V dropped 5 bases and J dropped 10; count of bases not matched to a gene: 9. Germline lookup yields CDR1 LNHDA and CDR2 SQIVND (reference sequence). The CDR3 extends over 15 amino acids. CDR3 sequence: CASSAGTGGSGKLFF. The CDR3 nucleotides are TGTGCCAGTAGTGCCGGGACAGGGGGAAGTGGAAAACTGTTTTTT. Full variable domain (outside the CDR3, taken from reference TRBV19 and TRBJ1-4): DGGITQSPKYLFRKEGQNVTLSCEQNLNHDAMYWYRQDPGQGLRLIYYSQIVNDFQKGDIAEGYSVSREKKESFPLTVTSAQKNPTAFYLCASSAGTGGSGKLFFGSGTQLSVL.